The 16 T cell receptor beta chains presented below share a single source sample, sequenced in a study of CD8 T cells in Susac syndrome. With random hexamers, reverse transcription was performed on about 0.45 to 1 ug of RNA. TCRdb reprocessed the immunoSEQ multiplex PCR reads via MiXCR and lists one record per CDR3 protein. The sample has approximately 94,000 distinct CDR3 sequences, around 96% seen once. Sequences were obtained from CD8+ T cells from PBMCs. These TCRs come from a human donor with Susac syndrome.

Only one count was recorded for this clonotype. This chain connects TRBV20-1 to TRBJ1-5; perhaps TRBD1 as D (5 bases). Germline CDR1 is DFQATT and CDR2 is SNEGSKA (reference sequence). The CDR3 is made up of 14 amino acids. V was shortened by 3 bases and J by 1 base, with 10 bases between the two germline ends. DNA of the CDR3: TGCAGTGCTAGTCCCGGGGGGAGCAATCAGCCCCAGCATTTT. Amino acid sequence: CSASPGGSNQPQHF.

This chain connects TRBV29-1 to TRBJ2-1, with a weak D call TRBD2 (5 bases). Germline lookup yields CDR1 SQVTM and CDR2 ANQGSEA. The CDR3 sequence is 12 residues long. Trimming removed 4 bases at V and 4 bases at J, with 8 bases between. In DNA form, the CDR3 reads TGCAGCGTTGTAGCGCTGTACAATGAGCAGTTCTTC. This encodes CSVVALYNEQFF.

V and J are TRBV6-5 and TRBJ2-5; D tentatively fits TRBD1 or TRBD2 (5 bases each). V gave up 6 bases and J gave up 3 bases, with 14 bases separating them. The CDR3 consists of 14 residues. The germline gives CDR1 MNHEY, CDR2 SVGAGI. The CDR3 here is CASSQRDREETQYF. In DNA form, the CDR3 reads TGTGCCAGCAGCCAAAGGGACCGCGAAGAGACCCAGTACTTC.

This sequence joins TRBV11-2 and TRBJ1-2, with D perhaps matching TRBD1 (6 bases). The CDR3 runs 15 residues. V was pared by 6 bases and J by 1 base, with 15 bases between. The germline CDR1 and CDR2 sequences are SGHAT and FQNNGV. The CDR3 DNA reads TGTGCCAGCAGTTTACAGGGACCTCTTAACTATGGCTACACCTTC. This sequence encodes CASSLQGPLNYGYTF.

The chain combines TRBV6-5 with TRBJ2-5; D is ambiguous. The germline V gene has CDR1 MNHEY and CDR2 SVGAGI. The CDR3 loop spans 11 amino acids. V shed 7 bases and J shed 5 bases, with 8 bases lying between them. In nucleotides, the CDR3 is TGTGCCAGCACCCACGGGGAGACCCAGTACTTC. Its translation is CASTHGETQYF.

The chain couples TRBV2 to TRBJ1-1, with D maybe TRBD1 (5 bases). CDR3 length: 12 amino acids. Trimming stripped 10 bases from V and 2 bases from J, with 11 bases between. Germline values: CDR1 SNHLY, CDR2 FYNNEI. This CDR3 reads CATQTANTEAFF. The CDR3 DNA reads TGTGCCACCCAGACAGCAAACACTGAAGCTTTCTTT. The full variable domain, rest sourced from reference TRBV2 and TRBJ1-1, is EPEVTQTPSHQVTQMGQEVILRCVPISNHLYFYWYRQILGQKVEFLVSFYNNEISEKSEIFDDQFSVERPDGSNFTLKIRSTKLEDSAMYFCATQTANTEAFFGQGTRLTVV.

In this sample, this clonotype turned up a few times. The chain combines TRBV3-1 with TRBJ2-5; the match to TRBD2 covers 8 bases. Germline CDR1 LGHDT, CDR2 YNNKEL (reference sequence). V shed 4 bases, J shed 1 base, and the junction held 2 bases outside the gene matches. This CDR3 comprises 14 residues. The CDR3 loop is CASSPTSGQETQYF. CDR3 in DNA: TGTGCCAGCAGCCCCACTAGCGGCCAAGAGACCCAGTACTTC.

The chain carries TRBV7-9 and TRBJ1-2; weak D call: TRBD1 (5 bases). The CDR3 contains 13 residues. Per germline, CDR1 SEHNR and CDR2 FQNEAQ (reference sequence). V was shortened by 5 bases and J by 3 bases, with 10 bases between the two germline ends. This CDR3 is CASSPEGHYGYTF. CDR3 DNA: TGTGCCAGCAGCCCCGAGGGGCACTATGGCTACACCTTC. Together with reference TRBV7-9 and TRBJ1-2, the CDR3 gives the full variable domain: DTGVSQNPRHKITKRGQNVTFRCDPISEHNRLYWYRQTLGQGPEFLTYFQNEAQLEKSRLLSDRFSAERPKGSFSTLEIQRTEQGDSAMYLCASSPEGHYGYTFGSGTRLTVV.

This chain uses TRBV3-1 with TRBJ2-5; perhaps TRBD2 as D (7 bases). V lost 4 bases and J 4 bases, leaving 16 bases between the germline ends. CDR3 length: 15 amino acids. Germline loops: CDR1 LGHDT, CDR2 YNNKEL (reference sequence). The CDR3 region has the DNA TGTGCCAGCAGCCGAGGAAGGGGGGGCGGAGAGACCCAGTACTTC. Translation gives CASSRGRGGGETQYF.

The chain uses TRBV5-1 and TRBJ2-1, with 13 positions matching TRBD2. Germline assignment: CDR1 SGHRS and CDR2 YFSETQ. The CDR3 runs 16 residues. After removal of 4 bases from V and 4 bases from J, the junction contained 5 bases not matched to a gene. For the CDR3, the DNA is TGCGCCAGCAGCCCGGCGGGACTAGCGGGATACAATGAGCAGTTCTTC. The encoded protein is CASSPAGLAGYNEQFF.

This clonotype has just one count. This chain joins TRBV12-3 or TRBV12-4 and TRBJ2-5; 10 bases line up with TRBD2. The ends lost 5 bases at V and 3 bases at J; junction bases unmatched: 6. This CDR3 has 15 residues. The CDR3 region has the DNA TGTGCCAGCAGTCAGACTACTAGCGGGGAAGAGACCCAGTACTTC. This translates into CASSQTTSGEETQYF.

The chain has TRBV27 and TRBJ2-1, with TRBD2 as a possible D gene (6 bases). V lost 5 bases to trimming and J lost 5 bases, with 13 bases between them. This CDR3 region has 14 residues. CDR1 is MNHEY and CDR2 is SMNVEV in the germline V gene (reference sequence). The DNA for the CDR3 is TGTGCCAGCAGTAATGGGGGGAACCACAATGAGCAGTTCTTC. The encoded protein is CASSNGGNHNEQFF.

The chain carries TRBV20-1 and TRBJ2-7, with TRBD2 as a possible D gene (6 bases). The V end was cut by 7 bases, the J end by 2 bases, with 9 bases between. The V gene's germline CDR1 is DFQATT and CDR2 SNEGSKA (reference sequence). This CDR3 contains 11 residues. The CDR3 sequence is CSVGLTYEQYF. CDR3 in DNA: TGCAGTGTTGGACTAACCTACGAGCAGTACTTC.

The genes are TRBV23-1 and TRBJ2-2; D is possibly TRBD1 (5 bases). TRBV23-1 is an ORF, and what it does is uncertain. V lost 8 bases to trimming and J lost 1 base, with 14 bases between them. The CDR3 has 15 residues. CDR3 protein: CASRQARVNTGELFF. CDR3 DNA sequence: TGCGCCAGCCGGCAGGCCAGGGTGAACACCGGGGAGCTGTTTTTT.

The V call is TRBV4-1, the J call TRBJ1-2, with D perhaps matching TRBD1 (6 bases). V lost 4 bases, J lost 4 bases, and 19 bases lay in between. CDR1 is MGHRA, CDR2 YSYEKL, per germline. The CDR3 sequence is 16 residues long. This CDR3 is CASSLTEGDHAYGYTF. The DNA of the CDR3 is TGCGCCAGCAGCCTGACCGAGGGGGACCATGCCTATGGCTACACCTTC.

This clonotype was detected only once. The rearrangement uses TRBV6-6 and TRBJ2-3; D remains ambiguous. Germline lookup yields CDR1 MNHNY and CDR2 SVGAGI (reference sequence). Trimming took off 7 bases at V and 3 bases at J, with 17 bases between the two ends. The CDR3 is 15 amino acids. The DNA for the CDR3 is TGTGCCAGCAACCTTCGGCAAATGGGGACAGATACGCAGTATTTT. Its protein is CASNLRQMGTDTQYF.